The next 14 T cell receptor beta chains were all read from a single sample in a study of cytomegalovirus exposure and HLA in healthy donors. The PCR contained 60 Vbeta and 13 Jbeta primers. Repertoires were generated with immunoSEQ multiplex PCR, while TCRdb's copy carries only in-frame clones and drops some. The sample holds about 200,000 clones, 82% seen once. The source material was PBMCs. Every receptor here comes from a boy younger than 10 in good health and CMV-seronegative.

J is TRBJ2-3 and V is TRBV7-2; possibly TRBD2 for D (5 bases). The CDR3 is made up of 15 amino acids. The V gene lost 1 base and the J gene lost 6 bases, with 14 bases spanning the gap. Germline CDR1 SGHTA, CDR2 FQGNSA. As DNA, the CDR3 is TGTGCCAGCAGCTTAGGGTTAGCGTTCGGGGATACGCAGTATTTT. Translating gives CASSLGLAFGDTQYF.

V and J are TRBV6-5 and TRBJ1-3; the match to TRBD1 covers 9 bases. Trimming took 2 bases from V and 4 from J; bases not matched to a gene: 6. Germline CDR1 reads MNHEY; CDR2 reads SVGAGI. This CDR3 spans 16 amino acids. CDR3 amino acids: CASSYTGTGYGNTIYF. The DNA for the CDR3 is TGTGCCAGCAGTTACACCGGGACAGGGTACGGAAACACCATATATTTT.

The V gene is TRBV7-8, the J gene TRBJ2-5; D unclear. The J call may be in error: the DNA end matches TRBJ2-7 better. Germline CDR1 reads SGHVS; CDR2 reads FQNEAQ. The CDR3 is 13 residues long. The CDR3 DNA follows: TGTGCCAGCAGCTTAGGAGTCTCCTACGAGCAGTACTTC. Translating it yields CASSLGVSYEQYF.

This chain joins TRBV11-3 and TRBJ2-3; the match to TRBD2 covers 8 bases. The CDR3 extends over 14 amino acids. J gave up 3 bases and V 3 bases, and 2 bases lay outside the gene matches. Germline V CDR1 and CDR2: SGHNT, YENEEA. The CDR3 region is CASSLRGGTDTQYF. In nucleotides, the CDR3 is TGTGCCAGCAGCTTGCGCGGGGGGACAGATACGCAGTATTTT.

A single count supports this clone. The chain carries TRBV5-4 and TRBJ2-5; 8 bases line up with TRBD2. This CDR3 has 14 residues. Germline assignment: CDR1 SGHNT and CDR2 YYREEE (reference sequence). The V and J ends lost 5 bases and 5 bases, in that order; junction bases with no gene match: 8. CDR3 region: CASSLGLAAETQYF. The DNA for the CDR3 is TGTGCCAGCAGTCTTGGACTAGCAGCGGAGACCCAGTACTTC. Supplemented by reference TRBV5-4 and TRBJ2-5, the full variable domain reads ETGVTQSPTHLIKTRGQQVTLRCSSQSGHNTVSWYQQALGQGPQFIFQYYREEENGRGNFPPRFSGLQFPNYSSELNVNALELDDSALYLCASSLGLAAETQYFGPGTRLLVL.

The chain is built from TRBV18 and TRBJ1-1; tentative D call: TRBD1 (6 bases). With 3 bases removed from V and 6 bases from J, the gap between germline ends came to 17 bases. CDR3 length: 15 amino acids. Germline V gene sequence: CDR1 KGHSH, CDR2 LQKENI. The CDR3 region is CASSPGTPSWSEAFF. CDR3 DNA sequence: TGTGCCAGCTCACCCGGGACACCTTCCTGGTCTGAAGCTTTCTTT.

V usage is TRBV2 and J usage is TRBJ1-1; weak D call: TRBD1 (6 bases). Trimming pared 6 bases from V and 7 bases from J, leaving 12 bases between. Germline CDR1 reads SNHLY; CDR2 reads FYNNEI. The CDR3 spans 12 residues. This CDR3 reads CASRRGWGEAFF. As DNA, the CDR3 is TGTGCCAGCAGGAGGGGGTGGGGTGAAGCTTTCTTT.

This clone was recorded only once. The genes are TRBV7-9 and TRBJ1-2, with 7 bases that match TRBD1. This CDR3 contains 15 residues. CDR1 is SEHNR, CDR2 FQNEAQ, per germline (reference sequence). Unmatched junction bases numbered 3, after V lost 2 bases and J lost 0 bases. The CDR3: CASSLPGQSNYGYTF. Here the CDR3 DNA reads TGTGCCAGCAGCTTACCGGGACAGTCTAACTATGGCTACACCTTC. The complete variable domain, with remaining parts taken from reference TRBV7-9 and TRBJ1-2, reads DTGVSQNPRHKITKRGQNVTFRCDPISEHNRLYWYRQTLGQGPEFLTYFQNEAQLEKSRLLSDRFSAERPKGSFSTLEIQRTEQGDSAMYLCASSLPGQSNYGYTFGSGTRLTVV.

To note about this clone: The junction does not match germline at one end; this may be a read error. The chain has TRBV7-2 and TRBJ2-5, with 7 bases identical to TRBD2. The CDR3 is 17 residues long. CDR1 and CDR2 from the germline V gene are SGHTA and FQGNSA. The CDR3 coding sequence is TGTGCCAGCAGCTTAACACCGCGGGGGTACTACCAAGAAACCCAGTACTTC. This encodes CASSLTPRGYYQETQYF.

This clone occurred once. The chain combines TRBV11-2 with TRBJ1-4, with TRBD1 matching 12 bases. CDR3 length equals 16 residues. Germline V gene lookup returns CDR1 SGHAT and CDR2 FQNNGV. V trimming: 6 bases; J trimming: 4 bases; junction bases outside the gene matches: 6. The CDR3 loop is CASREGQGAFNEKLFF. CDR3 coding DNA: TGTGCCAGCAGAGAGGGACAGGGGGCGTTTAATGAAAAACTGTTTTTT.

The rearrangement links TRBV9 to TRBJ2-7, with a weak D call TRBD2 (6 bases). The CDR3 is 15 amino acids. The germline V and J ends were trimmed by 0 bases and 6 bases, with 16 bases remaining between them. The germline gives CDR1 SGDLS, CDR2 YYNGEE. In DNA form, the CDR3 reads TGTGCCAGCAGCGTAGCCCCGACTAGGGATCGCGAGCAGTACTTC. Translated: CASSVAPTRDREQYF.

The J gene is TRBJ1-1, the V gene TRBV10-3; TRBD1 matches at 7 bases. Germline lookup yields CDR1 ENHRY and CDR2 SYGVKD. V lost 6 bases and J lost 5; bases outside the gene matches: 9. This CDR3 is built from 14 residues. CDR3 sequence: CAIRGDSRGTEAFF. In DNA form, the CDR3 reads TGTGCCATCAGGGGGGACAGCCGGGGGACTGAAGCTTTCTTT.

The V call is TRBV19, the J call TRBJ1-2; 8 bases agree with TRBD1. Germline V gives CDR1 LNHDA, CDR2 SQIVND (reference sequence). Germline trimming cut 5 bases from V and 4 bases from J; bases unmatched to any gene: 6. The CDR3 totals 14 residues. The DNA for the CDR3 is TGTGCCAGTAGTGTACTGGGACAGGCCTATGGCTACACCTTC. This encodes CASSVLGQAYGYTF.

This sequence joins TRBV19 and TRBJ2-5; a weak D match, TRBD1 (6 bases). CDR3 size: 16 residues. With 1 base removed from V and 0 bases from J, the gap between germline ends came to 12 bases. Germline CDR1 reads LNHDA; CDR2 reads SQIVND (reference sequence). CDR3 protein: CASSIVGRGYQETQYF. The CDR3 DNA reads TGTGCCAGTAGTATAGTTGGCAGGGGATACCAAGAGACCCAGTACTTC.